The present entry profiles one T cell receptor beta chain with its context. Clones were sequenced by immunoSEQ multiplex PCR, and TCRdb holds only the in-frame ones, with some missing. The sample gives 170,000 or so clones, over 75% of which show up once; approximately 2.8% is in the top ten. The data stem from a study of T cell responses to AZD1222 COVID-19 vaccine. In germline, CDR1 is SGHTA, CDR2 FQGNSA. The CDR3 sequence is 14 residues long. Germline trimming cut 1 base from V and 7 bases from J; bases unmatched to any gene: 1. This chain connects TRBV7-2 to TRBJ1-6; 7 bases match TRBD1. This TCR was recovered from an adult in good health. The input for sequencing was peripheral blood, taken on day 0 of AZD1222 vaccination. This CDR3 reads CASSLGTGNSPLHF. The CDR3 DNA reads TGTGCCAGCAGCTTAGGGACAGGAAATTCACCCCTCCACTTT.